Each of the 11 T cell receptor beta chains below was sequenced from the same sample in a study of blood T cell repertoires in COVID-19. Clones were sequenced by immunoSEQ multiplex PCR, and TCRdb holds only the in-frame ones, with some missing. Among roughly 200,000 clones listed, roughly 89% were seen once. Sequenced material: peripheral blood. Receptors were obtained from a man aged 35-49 years with acute or convalescent COVID-19.

The chain recombines TRBV18 with TRBJ2-7; D may be TRBD2 (6 bases). Trimming took off 2 bases at V and 0 bases at J, with 17 bases between the two ends. Germline lookup yields CDR1 KGHSH and CDR2 LQKENI. The CDR3 extends over 17 amino acids. CDR3 bases: TGTGCCAGCTCACCAGCTCGCGCGGGATTCGGCTCCTACGAGCAGTACTTC. Translated, it gives CASSPARAGFGSYEQYF.

The chain links TRBV7-8 to TRBJ2-1; 7 bases line up with TRBD2. V was clipped by 2 bases and J by 10 bases; unmatched bases: 5. This CDR3 is built from 13 residues. The V gene's germline CDR1 is SGHVS and CDR2 FQNEAQ. As DNA, the CDR3 is TGTGCCAGCAGCTTATCTCCCGGGGGGGAGCAGTTCTTC. Translated: CASSLSPGGEQFF.

The genes are TRBV2 and TRBJ1-1; D is unclear. CDR1 SNHLY and CDR2 FYNNEI come from the germline V gene. The V end was cut by 3 bases, the J end by 0 bases, with 8 bases between. The CDR3 has 14 residues. CDR3 loop: CASSDPLLNTEAFF. CDR3 bases: TGTGCCAGCAGTGACCCCCTATTGAACACTGAAGCTTTCTTT.

This chain connects TRBV6-5 to TRBJ2-5; TRBD1 aligns across 8 bases. V lost 8 bases and J lost 2; bases outside the gene matches: 7. The CDR3 runs to 14 residues. Germline CDR1 and CDR2: MNHEY and SVGAGI. CDR3 amino acids: CASRDRSSQETQYF. The CDR3 DNA follows: TGTGCCAGCCGGGACAGGTCGTCTCAAGAGACCCAGTACTTC.

The chain joins TRBV19 to TRBJ2-5, with D possibly being TRBD1 (5 bases). CDR3 length: 13 residues. In germline, CDR1 is LNHDA, CDR2 SQIVND (reference sequence). With 2 bases removed from V and 3 bases from J, the gap between germline ends came to 7 bases. CDR3 bases: TGTGCCAGTAGTATACTGGACAAAGAGACCCAGTACTTC. Its protein product is CASSILDKETQYF.

The chain links TRBV5-1 to TRBJ1-1, with a tentative D call TRBD1 (6 bases). Trimming shortened V by 0 bases and J by 7 bases, and 7 bases separated the two germline ends. Germline V gene lookup returns CDR1 SGHRS and CDR2 YFSETQ. This CDR3 has 12 amino acids. The CDR3 region is CASSLATGEAFF. The CDR3 DNA is TGCGCCAGCAGCTTGGCGACAGGTGAAGCTTTCTTT.

The gene calls are TRBV29-1 and TRBJ2-2; D perhaps matches TRBD1 (5 bases). The CDR3 runs 12 residues. Trimming stripped 6 bases from V and 1 base from J, with 6 bases between. From germline, CDR1 is SQVTM and CDR2 ANQGSEA. CDR3 coding DNA: TGCAGCGTGCAGGGGAACACCGGGGAGCTGTTTTTT. Its protein product is CSVQGNTGELFF.

CDR3 region: CASGPVGVKFRDEKLFF. Written as DNA, the CDR3 is TGTGCCAGCGGCCCAGTAGGGGTAAAATTTCGGGATGAAAAACTGTTTTTT. The rearrangement uses TRBV28 and TRBJ1-4; the D gene is possibly TRBD1 (5 bases). Between the trimmed V and J ends, which lost 8 bases and 6 bases, there was a span of 25 bases. This CDR3 is 17 amino acids long. CDR1 and CDR2 (germline): MDHEN, SYDVKM. Complete variable domain (other parts from reference TRBV28 and TRBJ1-4): DVKVTQSSRYLVKRTGEKVFLECVQDMDHENMFWYRQDPGLGLRLIYFSYDVKMKEKGDIPEGYSVSREKKERFSLILESASTNQTSMYLCASGPVGVKFRDEKLFFGSGTQLSVL.

The chain recombines TRBV6-1 with TRBJ1-2, with D perhaps matching TRBD1 (6 bases). From germline, CDR1 is MNHNS and CDR2 SASEGT. Trimming left V 3 bases short and J 1 base short, with 18 bases between. The CDR3 has 17 amino acids. The CDR3 protein is CASSDFVRGGINYGYTF. The CDR3 DNA reads as TGTGCCAGCAGTGATTTCGTCAGGGGCGGCATTAACTATGGCTACACCTTC.

The chain recombines TRBV3-1 (or the pseudogene TRBV3-2) with TRBJ2-3; weak D call: TRBD2 (6 bases). There are 18 residues in the CDR3. CDR1 is LGHDT, CDR2 YNNKEL, per germline (reference sequence). With 0 bases removed from V and 0 bases from J, the gap between germline ends came to 16 bases. CDR3 amino acids: CASSQDRRRGHSTDTQYF. Here the CDR3 DNA reads TGTGCCAGCAGCCAAGATCGGAGGAGGGGCCATAGCACAGATACGCAGTATTTT.

The genes are TRBV10-2 and TRBJ2-2; TRBD1 aligns across 7 bases. The germline V gene encodes CDR1 WSHSY and CDR2 SAAADI. The CDR3 loop spans 14 amino acids. V shed 6 bases and J 7 bases; nucleotides not matched to a gene: 8. The CDR3 nucleotides are TGCGCCAGCAGATCAACAGGGGCGGGCGGGGAGCTGTTTTTT. It is translated as CASRSTGAGGELFF.